Following are 11 T cell receptor beta chains from one sample sequenced in a study of blood T cell repertoires in COVID-19. Repertoires were generated with immunoSEQ multiplex PCR, while TCRdb's copy carries only in-frame clones and drops some. The data hold about 310,000 clones, with roughly 84% observed a single time. Sequencing used peripheral blood. The receptor source for this set is a man over 45 with active or convalescent COVID-19.

This clone showed up just a few times. The V call is TRBV6-6, the J call TRBJ2-7; possible D gene TRBD2, 5 bases. The germline V gene encodes CDR1 MNHNY and CDR2 SVGAGI (reference sequence). Trimming pared 6 bases from V and 2 bases from J, leaving 14 bases between. This CDR3 is built from 14 residues. In DNA, the CDR3 is TGTGCCAGCAGCCCGGCCTCGGGGACCTACGAGCAGTACTTC. Protein product: CASSPASGTYEQYF.

This chain connects TRBV28 to TRBJ1-3; D possibly corresponds to TRBD1 (5 bases). This CDR3 region has 15 residues. V was pared by 8 bases and J by 1 base, with 15 bases between. CDR1 and CDR2 from the germline V gene are MDHEN and SYDVKM. CDR3 nucleotide sequence: TGTGCCAGCTGTACCGGGACTACTTCTGGAAACACCATATATTTT. It translates to CASCTGTTSGNTIYF. Combining the CDR3 with reference TRBV28 and TRBJ1-3 gives the whole variable domain DVKVTQSSRYLVKRTGEKVFLECVQDMDHENMFWYRQDPGLGLRLIYFSYDVKMKEKGDIPEGYSVSREKKERFSLILESASTNQTSMYLCASCTGTTSGNTIYFGEGSWLTVV.

CDR3: CASSQDSARETQYF. As DNA, the CDR3 is TGTGCCAGCAGCCAAGACTCCGCCCGGGAGACCCAGTACTTC. The V gene is TRBV4-2, the J gene TRBJ2-5; no clear D. Trimming removed 0 bases from V and 5 bases from J, with 10 bases in between. CDR3 size: 14 residues. Germline V gene sequence: CDR1 LGHNA, CDR2 YNFKEQ.

The genes are TRBV19 and TRBJ2-3; the match to TRBD2 covers 10 bases. The ends lost 10 bases at V and 3 bases at J; junction bases unmatched: 10. The CDR3 runs 15 residues. Germline V gene sequence: CDR1 LNHDA, CDR2 SQIVND (reference sequence). The DNA of the CDR3 is TGTGCCAATAAGGAGCGGGGGGGCCAGACAGATACGCAGTATTTT. Amino acids: CANKERGGQTDTQYF. Full variable domain (outside the CDR3, taken from reference TRBV19 and TRBJ2-3): DGGITQSPKYLFRKEGQNVTLSCEQNLNHDAMYWYRQDPGQGLRLIYYSQIVNDFQKGDIAEGYSVSREKKESFPLTVTSAQKNPTAFYLCANKERGGQTDTQYFGPGTRLTVL.

This chain links TRBV11-2 with TRBJ1-6; the D gene is possibly TRBD1 (5 bases). CDR1 and CDR2 (germline): SGHAT, FQNNGV. This CDR3 spans 14 amino acids. V lost 5 bases, J lost 4 bases, and 9 bases lay in between. CDR3 region: CASSTQGYNSPLHF. The CDR3 DNA sequence: TGTGCCAGCAGCACCCAGGGATATAATTCACCCCTCCACTTT.

The J gene is TRBJ2-2, the V gene TRBV5-4; TRBD2 is a possible D gene (6 bases). The CDR3 sequence is 15 residues long. Germline V CDR1 and CDR2: SGHNT, YYREEE (reference sequence). V lost 1 base and J 4 bases, leaving 11 bases between the germline ends. CDR3 DNA sequence: TGTGCCAGCAGCTTGTCGGGAGTTGGCACCGGGGAGCTGTTTTTT. Protein: CASSLSGVGTGELFF.

The V call is TRBV28, the J call TRBJ1-1; no clear D gene. The length of the CDR3 is 11 residues. Germline V gene lookup returns CDR1 MDHEN and CDR2 SYDVKM. CDR3 nucleotide sequence: TGTGAGACTAGGCAGAACACTGAAGCTTTCTTT. Its translation: CETRQNTEAFF.

This clone was seen only a few times. The CDR3 is CASSLVRDTEAFF. The CDR3 DNA reads TGTGCCAGCAGCTTAGTACGGGACACTGAAGCTTTCTTT. This sequence joins TRBV11-3 and TRBJ1-1, with no clear D. CDR1 and CDR2 from the germline V gene are SGHNT and YENEEA. The CDR3 has 13 amino acids. Trimming took off 1 base at V and 3 bases at J, with 6 bases between the two ends.

The chain joins TRBV30 to TRBJ1-4; D ambiguous. V was shortened by 0 bases and J by 0 bases, with 8 bases between the two germline ends. The CDR3 consists of 15 residues. Germline values: CDR1 GTSNPN, CDR2 SVGIG (reference sequence). CDR3 DNA sequence: TGTGCCTGGAGTGTCGGGTCATCAACTAATGAAAAACTGTTTTTT. Amino acids: CAWSVGSSTNEKLFF.

The genes are TRBV2 and TRBJ2-3, with 8 bases fitting TRBD2. The CDR3 sequence is 16 residues long. Germline lookup yields CDR1 SNHLY and CDR2 FYNNEI. J gave up 4 bases and V 7 bases, and 13 bases lay outside the gene matches. The CDR3: CASMRAGGARADTQYF. CDR3 DNA sequence: TGTGCCAGCATGAGAGCCGGGGGGGCCCGCGCAGATACGCAGTATTTT.

The chain carries TRBV6-5 and TRBJ1-2; TRBD1 is a possible D gene (5 bases). CDR1 is MNHEY, CDR2 SVGAGI, per germline. There are 15 residues in the CDR3. The V and J ends lost 5 bases and 3 bases respectively, with 16 bases between them. CDR3 bases: TGTGCCAGCAGTAGGGGACTTTCGGGGGACTATGGCTACACCTTC. Translated: CASSRGLSGDYGYTF.